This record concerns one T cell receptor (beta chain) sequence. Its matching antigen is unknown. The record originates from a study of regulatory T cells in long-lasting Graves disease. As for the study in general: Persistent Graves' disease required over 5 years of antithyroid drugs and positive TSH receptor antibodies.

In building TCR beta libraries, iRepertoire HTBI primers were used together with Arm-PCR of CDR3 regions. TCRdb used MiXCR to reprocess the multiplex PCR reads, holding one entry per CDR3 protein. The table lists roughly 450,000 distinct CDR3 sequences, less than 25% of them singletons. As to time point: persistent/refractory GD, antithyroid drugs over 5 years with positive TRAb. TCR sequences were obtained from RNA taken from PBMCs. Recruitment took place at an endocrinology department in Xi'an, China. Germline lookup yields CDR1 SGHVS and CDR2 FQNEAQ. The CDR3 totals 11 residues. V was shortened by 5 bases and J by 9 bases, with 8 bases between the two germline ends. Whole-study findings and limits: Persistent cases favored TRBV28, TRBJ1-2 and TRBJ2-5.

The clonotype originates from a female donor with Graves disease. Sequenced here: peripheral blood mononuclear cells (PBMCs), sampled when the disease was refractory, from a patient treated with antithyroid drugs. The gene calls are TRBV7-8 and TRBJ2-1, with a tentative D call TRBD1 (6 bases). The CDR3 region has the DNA TGTGCCAGCAGCAGACAGGTTGAGCAGTTCTTC. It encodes CASSRQVEQFF.